This T cell receptor (beta chain) is drawn from a study of cytomegalovirus exposure and HLA in healthy donors. Study-level points and caveats: Most subjects' HLA-A and HLA-B alleles were reportedly predicted from TCR beta sequences. Most TCR sequences were rare, but some public TCRs occurred in many donors.

13 Jbeta primers and 60 Vbeta primers were used for the PCR. Sequencing used immunoSEQ multiplex PCR; TCRdb keeps in-frame clones, though not all of them. The table lists about 120,000 clones, 65% to 80% of them singletons. Trimming removed 2 bases at V and 6 bases at J, with 13 bases between. The CDR3 totals 13 residues. Germline CDR1 and CDR2: GTSNPN and SVGIG (reference sequence). This clone showed up just a few times. What it binds is not known. The chain couples TRBV30 to TRBJ1-2, with D uncertain. The receptor was isolated from a woman between 35 and 50 years old in good health and CMV-seropositive. The source material was PBMCs. CDR3 sequence: CAWSNRESHGYTF. As DNA, the CDR3 is TGTGCCTGGAGTAACCGGGAGTCGCATGGCTACACCTTC.